Given below is one T cell receptor beta chain in context. This entry belongs to a study of shared clonotypes between healthy human individuals. Repertoires were generated with immunoSEQ multiplex PCR, while TCRdb's copy carries only in-frame clones and drops some. The sample lists over a million clones; roughly 95% were seen once. The CDR3 covers 18 residues. The junction had 7 bases not matched to a gene; V was cut back by 1 base and J by 2 bases. Germline CDR1 is KGHSH and CDR2 is LQKENI. V gene TRBV18 combines with J gene TRBJ2-1; 11 positions match TRBD2. Sequenced: naive CD4+ T cells sorted from blood. Stated subset: CD45RA+ positively selected. This TCR was sampled from a man aged 25 to 40 in good health. CDR3 bases: TGTGCCAGCTCACCACTTCCTCTGACTAGCGGGACCTACAATGAGCAGTTCTTC. It codes for CASSPLPLTSGTYNEQFF.